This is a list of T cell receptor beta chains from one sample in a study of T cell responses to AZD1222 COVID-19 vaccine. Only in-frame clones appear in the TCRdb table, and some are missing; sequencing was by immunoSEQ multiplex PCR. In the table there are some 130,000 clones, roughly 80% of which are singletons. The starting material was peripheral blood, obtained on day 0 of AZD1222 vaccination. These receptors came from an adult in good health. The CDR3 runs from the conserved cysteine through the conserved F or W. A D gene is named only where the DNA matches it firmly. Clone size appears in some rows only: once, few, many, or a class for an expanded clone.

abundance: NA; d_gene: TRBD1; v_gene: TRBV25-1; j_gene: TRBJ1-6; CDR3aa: CASSPGGPGGGSPLHF; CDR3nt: TGTGCCAGCAGTCCCGGGGGGCCAGGGGGAGGTTCACCCCTCCACTTT
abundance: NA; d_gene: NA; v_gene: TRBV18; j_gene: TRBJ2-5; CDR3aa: CASSPPRETQYF; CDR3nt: TGTGCCAGCTCACCACCGAGGGAGACCCAGTACTTC
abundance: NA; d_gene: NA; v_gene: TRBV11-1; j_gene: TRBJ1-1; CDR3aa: CASSSAGEAFF; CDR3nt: TGTGCCAGCAGCTCGGCGGGGGAGGCTTTCTTT
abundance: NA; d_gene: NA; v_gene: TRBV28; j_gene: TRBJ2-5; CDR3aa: CASSLTMVGQETQYF; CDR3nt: TGTGCCAGCAGTTTAACGATGGTTGGCCAAGAGACCCAGTACTTC
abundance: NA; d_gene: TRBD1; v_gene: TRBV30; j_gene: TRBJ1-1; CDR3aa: CACLGRGKTEAFF; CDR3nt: TGTGCCTGCCTGGGCAGGGGGAAAACTGAAGCTTTCTTT
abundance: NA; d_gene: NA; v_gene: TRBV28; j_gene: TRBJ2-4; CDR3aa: CASSSLKNIQYF; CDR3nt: TGTGCCAGCAGTTCCCTCAAAAACATTCAGTACTTC
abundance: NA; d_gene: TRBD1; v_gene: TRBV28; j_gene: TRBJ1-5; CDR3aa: CASSLAGTGKGPQHF; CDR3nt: TGTGCCAGCAGTTTAGCCGGGACAGGGAAAGGGCCCCAGCATTTT
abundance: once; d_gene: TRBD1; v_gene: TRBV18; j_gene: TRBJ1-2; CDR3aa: CVSSPGQGPGGYTF; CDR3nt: TGTGTCAGCTCACCAGGACAGGGTCCAGGAGGCTACACCTTC
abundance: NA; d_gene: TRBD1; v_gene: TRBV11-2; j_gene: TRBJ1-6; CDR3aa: CASSFNRGDSPLHF; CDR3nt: TGTGCCAGCAGCTTTAACAGGGGAGACTCACCCCTCCACTTT
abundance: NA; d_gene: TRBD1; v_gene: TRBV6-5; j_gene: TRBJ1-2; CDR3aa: CASTKGQVNYGYTF; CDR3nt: TGTGCCAGCACTAAGGGACAGGTCAACTATGGCTACACCTTC
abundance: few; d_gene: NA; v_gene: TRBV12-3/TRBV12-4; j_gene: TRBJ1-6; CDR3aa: CASSYGVFSPLHF; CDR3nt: TGTGCCAGCAGTTACGGAGTGTTCTCACCCCTCCACTTT
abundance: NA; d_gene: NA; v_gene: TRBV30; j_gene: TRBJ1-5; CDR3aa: CAWKASGRGQPQHF; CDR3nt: TGTGCCTGGAAGGCCTCCGGGAGAGGGCAGCCCCAGCATTTT
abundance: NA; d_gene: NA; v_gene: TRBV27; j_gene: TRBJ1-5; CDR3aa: CASSFRAVGEPQHF; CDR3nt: TGTGCCAGCAGTTTCCGCGCAGTTGGCGAGCCCCAGCATTTT
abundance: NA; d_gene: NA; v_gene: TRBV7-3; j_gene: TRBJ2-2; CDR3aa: CASSLMTGTGELFF; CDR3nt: TGTGCCAGCAGCTTAATGACAGGAACCGGGGAGCTGTTTTTT
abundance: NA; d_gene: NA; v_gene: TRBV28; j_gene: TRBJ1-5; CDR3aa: CASAASNQPQHF; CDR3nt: TGTGCCAGCGCGGCCAGCAATCAGCCCCAGCATTTT
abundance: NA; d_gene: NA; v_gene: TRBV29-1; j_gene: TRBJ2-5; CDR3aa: CSVGARTRREETQYF; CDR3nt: TGCAGCGTTGGAGCCCGGACACGACGGGAAGAGACCCAGTACTTC
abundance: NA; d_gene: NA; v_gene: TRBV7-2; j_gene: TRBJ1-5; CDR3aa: CASSLPFRGQPQHF; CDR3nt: TGTGCCAGCAGCTTACCATTTAGGGGTCAGCCCCAGCATTTT
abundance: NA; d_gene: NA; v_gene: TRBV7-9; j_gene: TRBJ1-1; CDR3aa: CASSLERDTEAFF; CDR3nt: TGTGCCAGCAGCTTAGAGAGGGACACTGAAGCTTTCTTT
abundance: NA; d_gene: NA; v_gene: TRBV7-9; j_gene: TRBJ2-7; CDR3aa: CASSLQSSGYEQYF; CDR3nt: TGTGCCAGCAGCTTACAGTCCAGCGGCTACGAGCAGTACTTC
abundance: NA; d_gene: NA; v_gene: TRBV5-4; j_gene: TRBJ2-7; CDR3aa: CASSSGLSYEQYF; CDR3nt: TGTGCCAGCAGCTCGGGTCTCTCCTACGAGCAGTACTTC
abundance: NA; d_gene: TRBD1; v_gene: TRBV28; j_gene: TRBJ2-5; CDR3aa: CASSSKDRDQETQYF; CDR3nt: TGTGCCAGCAGTTCGAAGGACAGGGATCAAGAGACCCAGTACTTC
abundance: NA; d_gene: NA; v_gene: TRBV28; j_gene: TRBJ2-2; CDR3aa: CASQGTGELFF; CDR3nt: TGTGCTAGTCAGGGCACCGGGGAGCTGTTTTTT
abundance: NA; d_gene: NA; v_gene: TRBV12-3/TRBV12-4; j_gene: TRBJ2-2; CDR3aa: CASTMNTGELFF; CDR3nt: TGTGCCAGCACCATGAACACCGGGGAGCTGTTTTTT
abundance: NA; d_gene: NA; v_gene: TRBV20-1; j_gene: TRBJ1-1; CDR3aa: CSASLTGGKGEAFF; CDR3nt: TGCAGTGCTAGTCTTACGGGGGGGAAAGGTGAAGCTTTCTTT
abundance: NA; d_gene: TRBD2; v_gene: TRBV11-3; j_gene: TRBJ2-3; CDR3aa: CASSPGGGPTDTQYF; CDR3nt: TGTGCCAGCAGCCCGGGGGGGGGCCCCACAGATACGCAGTATTTT
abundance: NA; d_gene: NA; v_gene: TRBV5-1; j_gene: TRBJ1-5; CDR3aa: CASSLGGVNQPQHF; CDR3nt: TGCGCCAGCAGCTTGGGGGGCGTCAATCAGCCCCAGCATTTT
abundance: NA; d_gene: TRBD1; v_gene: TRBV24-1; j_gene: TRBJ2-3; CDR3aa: CATSDTDRGRRAGTDTQYF; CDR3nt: TGTGCCACCAGTGACACGGACAGGGGGCGCAGGGCGGGCACAGATACGCAGTATTTT
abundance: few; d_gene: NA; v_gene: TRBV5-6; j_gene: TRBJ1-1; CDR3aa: CASSSQARLVNTEAFF; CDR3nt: TGTGCCAGCAGCTCCCAAGCCCGACTTGTAAACACTGAAGCTTTCTTT
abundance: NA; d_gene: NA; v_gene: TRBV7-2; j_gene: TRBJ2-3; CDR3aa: CASSLAREDTQYF; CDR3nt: TGTGCCAGCAGCTTAGCGCGGGAAGATACGCAGTATTTT
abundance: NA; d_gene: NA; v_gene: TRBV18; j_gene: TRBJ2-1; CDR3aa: CASHDRSAEVDEQFF; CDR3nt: TGTGCCAGCCACGACAGGTCAGCCGAGGTCGATGAGCAGTTCTTC
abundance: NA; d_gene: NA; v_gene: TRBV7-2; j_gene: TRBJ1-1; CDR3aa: CASSLGGVNTEAFF; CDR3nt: TGTGCCAGCAGCTTAGGGGGTGTGAACACTGAAGCTTTCTTT
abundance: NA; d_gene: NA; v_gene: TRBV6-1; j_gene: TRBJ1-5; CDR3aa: CASSELGGGQPQHF; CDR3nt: TGTGCCAGCAGTGAACTGGGGGGCGGGCAGCCCCAGCATTTT
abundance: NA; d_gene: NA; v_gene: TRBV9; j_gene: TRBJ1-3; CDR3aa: CASSVEVQEGKYDGNTIYF; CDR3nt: TGTGCCAGCAGCGTAGAGGTCCAGGAAGGGAAATATGATGGAAACACCATATATTTT
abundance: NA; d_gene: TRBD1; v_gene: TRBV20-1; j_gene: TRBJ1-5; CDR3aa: CSASPWTGHSNQPQHF; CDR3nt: TGCAGTGCTAGTCCGTGGACAGGGCATAGCAATCAGCCCCAGCATTTT
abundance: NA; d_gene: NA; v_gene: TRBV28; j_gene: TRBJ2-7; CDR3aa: CASSLTADLRSYEQYF; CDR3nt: TGTGCCAGCAGTTTAACAGCGGACCTACGCTCCTACGAGCAGTACTTC
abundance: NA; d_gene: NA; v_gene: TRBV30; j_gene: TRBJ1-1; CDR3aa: CAWSYGNTEAFF; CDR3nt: TGTGCCTGGAGTTATGGGAACACTGAAGCTTTCTTT
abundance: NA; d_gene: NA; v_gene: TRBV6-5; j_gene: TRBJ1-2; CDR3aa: CASSPRTPGGQGYTF; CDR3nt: TGTGCCAGCAGTCCTCGAACGCCTGGGGGTCAGGGCTACACCTTC